The 21 T cell receptor beta chains in this list originate from one sample, sequenced in a study of T-cell reconstitution after alpha-beta-depleted transplantation in children (dated by TCRdb to the mid-2010s). Libraries were made using PCR. The listed sequencing device is Illumina HiSeq 2500. TCR libraries were prepared with molecular barcoding, using unique molecular identifiers to normalize TCRbeta repertoire quantification. The raw public data were reprocessed by TCRdb itself: fastp quality trimming at Q25, MiXCR clonotype calling, in-frame beta chains only. A single entry per CDR3 protein holds the most common genes and DNA from its merged rows. This sample gives a few hundred thousand distinct CDR3 sequences in total; approximately 30% of them show up just once. In total, the top ten clones hold approximately 33% of the sample. This specimen's treatment or condition label, interpreted: allogeneic hematopoietic cell transplantation with graft depleted of TCRalphabeta T cells and CD19 B cells.

The sample in question was PBMCs, obtained before TCRalphabeta/CD19-depleted stem cell transplant. Receptor source: a boy less than two years old with Wiskott-Aldrich syndrome, due to receive a stem cell transplant.

This clonotype was counted a few times. The gene calls are TRBV7-2 and TRBJ1-5; D remains ambiguous. V was pared by 0 bases and J by 7 bases, with 7 bases between. This CDR3 region has 13 residues. Looked up from germline, CDR1 is SGHTA and CDR2 is FQGNSA. DNA for the CDR3: TGTGCCAGCAGCTTAGCCGAGAAACAGCCCCAGCATTTT. Its protein product is CASSLAEKQPQHF.

A few counts support this clonotype. The genes are TRBV29-1 and TRBJ1-1, with D hard to call. The CDR3 is 14 residues long. V was shortened by 4 bases and J by 2 bases, with 14 bases between the two germline ends. Germline V CDR1 and CDR2: SQVTM, ANQGSEA. CDR3 in amino acids: CSVVRQSSNTEAFF. The CDR3 DNA follows: TGCAGCGTTGTTAGGCAGTCCTCAAACACTGAAGCTTTCTTT.

This clonotype has more than one count but fewer than ten. Since the CDR3 does not end with the conserved phenylalanine or tryptophan, this likely comes from a read error. The chain couples TRBV5-1 to TRBJ2-1, with no clear D. The CDR3 runs 16 residues. The germline V gene has CDR1 SGHRS and CDR2 YFSETQ. V gave up 4 bases and J gave up 0 bases, with 14 bases separating them. CDR3 loop: CASSLGSRGSYNEQFL. DNA of the CDR3: TGCGCCAGCAGCCTGGGGTCTCGAGGCTCCTACAATGAGCAGTTCTTA.

This clonotype was counted only a few times. The rearrangement joins TRBV4-1 to TRBJ1-6; no reliable D call. Germline V gene data show CDR1 as MGHRA and CDR2 as YSYEKL. The CDR3 totals 17 residues. The V end was cut by 3 bases, the J end by 4 bases, with 16 bases between. CDR3 nucleotide sequence: TGCGCCAGCAGCCACCTTCATAGCGTCCTGTATAATTCACCCCTCCACTTT. This translates into CASSHLHSVLYNSPLHF.

The table lists this clonotype with a few counts. The rearrangement joins TRBV12-3 or TRBV12-4 to TRBJ2-5; 8 nucleotides agree with TRBD2. The CDR3 loop spans 15 amino acids. V was clipped by 4 bases and J by 3 bases; unmatched bases: 7. CDR3 nucleotide sequence: TGTGCCAGCAGTTCAGAAGGACTAGCCGAAGAGACCCAGTACTTC. Protein product: CASSSEGLAEETQYF.

The gene calls are TRBV6-1 and TRBJ2-7, with 7 positions matching TRBD1. This CDR3 has 13 residues. J was trimmed by 2 bases and V by 7 bases; bases with no gene match: 5. The germline CDR1 and CDR2 sequences are MNHNS and SASEGT. CDR3 DNA: TGTGCCAGCAAACAGGGGACCCCCTACGAGCAGTACTTC. Amino acid sequence: CASKQGTPYEQYF.

V and J are TRBV12-3 or TRBV12-4 and TRBJ2-3; no firm D call. This CDR3 has 14 amino acids. V gave up 6 bases and J gave up 2 bases, with 12 bases separating them. CDR3 in amino acids: CASRGITITDTQYF. The CDR3 nucleotides read TGTGCCAGCAGGGGGATAACGATCACAGATACGCAGTATTTT.

This chain uses TRBV9 with TRBJ2-5; TRBD1 matches 8 bases. Germline trimming cut 1 base from V and 2 bases from J; bases unmatched to any gene: 4. The germline gives CDR1 SGDLS, CDR2 YYNGEE. The CDR3 runs 15 residues. The CDR3, as DNA: TGTGCCAGCAGCGTAAGGGACAGGAGACAAGAGACCCAGTACTTC. Encoded protein: CASSVRDRRQETQYF.

J is TRBJ2-1 and V is TRBV29-1; 9 bases fit TRBD1. Unmatched junction bases numbered 19, after V lost 1 base and J lost 9 bases. This CDR3 is 18 amino acids long. Germline V gives CDR1 SQVTM, CDR2 ANQGSEA. In DNA, the CDR3 is TGCAGCGTTGAAGGGGACAGGGTGACTGTATCCTCCTACGGTGAGCAGTTCTTC. This encodes CSVEGDRVTVSSYGEQFF.

The V call is TRBV14, the J call TRBJ2-1; 7 positions agree with TRBD2. The CDR3 contains 17 residues. Germline CDR1 SGHDN, CDR2 FVKESK. J lost 4 bases, V lost 3 bases, and 12 bases had no gene match. The CDR3 DNA is TGTGCCAGCAGCCACCTCGGGAGGAGCGGACTTTACAATGAGCAGTTCTTC. It codes for CASSHLGRSGLYNEQFF.

In this sample, this clonotype turned up a few times. This chain uses TRBV20-1 with TRBJ2-1; 14 nucleotides line up with TRBD2. The CDR3 consists of 15 residues. Trimming at V came to 0 bases and at J to 6 bases, leaving 1 base not matched to a gene. The germline CDR1 and CDR2 sequences are DFQATT and SNEGSKA (reference sequence). CDR3 in amino acids: CSARDGLAGGNEQFF. The CDR3 DNA reads as TGCAGTGCTAGAGATGGACTAGCGGGAGGCAATGAGCAGTTCTTC.

This clonotype turned up a few times. The V and J genes are TRBV7-9 and TRBJ2-7; maybe TRBD2 (6 bases). The V end lost 5 bases, the J end lost 3 bases, and 17 bases lay between the germline ends. This CDR3 spans 15 amino acids. CDR1 is SEHNR and CDR2 is FQNEAQ in the germline V gene (reference sequence). The CDR3 bases are TGTGCCAGCAGCCGATTCGGGGCGGGACGCTACGAGCAGTACTTC. Residues: CASSRFGAGRYEQYF. Together with reference TRBV7-9 and TRBJ2-7, the CDR3 gives the full variable domain: DTGVSQNPRHKITKRGQNVTFRCDPISEHNRLYWYRQTLGQGPEFLTYFQNEAQLEKSRLLSDRFSAERPKGSFSTLEIQRTEQGDSAMYLCASSRFGAGRYEQYFGPGTRLTVT.

This sequence joins TRBV24-1 and TRBJ1-5; D not certain. The ends were cut back, 4 bases at V and 7 bases at J, with 10 bases in the middle. The CDR3 length is 13 residues. CDR1 and CDR2 from the germline V gene are KGHDR and SFDVKD. The CDR3 region has the DNA TGTGCCACCAGTGAGATTGGGAACCAGCCCCAGCATTTT. It yields the protein CATSEIGNQPQHF.

This rearrangement joins TRBV24-1 to TRBJ2-1, with D unclear. This CDR3 has 12 amino acids. V was clipped by 4 bases and J by 8 bases, with 8 bases between them. Germline V gene data show CDR1 as KGHDR and CDR2 as SFDVKD. This CDR3 is CATSEGRDEQFF. The CDR3 DNA reads TGTGCCACCAGTGAAGGTCGTGATGAGCAGTTCTTC.

This clonotype occurred many times. At one end the junction does not follow the germline gene, possibly because of a read error. V usage is TRBV7-2 and J usage is TRBJ2-3; perhaps TRBD2 as D (6 bases). This CDR3 is 15 amino acids long. The germline V gene encodes CDR1 SGHTA and CDR2 FQGNSA. CDR3 loop: CASSLAGLSTDTQYF. DNA of the CDR3: TGCGCCAGCAGCTTGGCGGGGCTTAGCACAGATACGCAGTATTTT.

Only a few counts were recorded for this clonotype. This chain connects TRBV2 to TRBJ2-2, with D possibly being TRBD1 (6 bases). This CDR3 has 15 amino acids. Trimming stripped 7 bases from V and 1 base from J, with 13 bases between. The germline CDR1 and CDR2 sequences are SNHLY and FYNNEI. The CDR3 reads CASTSTGGNTGELFF. Here the CDR3 DNA reads TGTGCCAGCACCTCGACAGGAGGGAACACCGGGGAGCTGTTTTTT.

The rearrangement uses TRBV14 and TRBJ2-3, with no clear D. V dropped 1 base and J dropped 2 bases, with 13 bases sitting between them. CDR1 is SGHDN and CDR2 is FVKESK in the germline V gene. The length of the CDR3 is 16 residues. The CDR3 loop reads CASSQGVRTFTDTQYF. In nucleotides, the CDR3 is TGTGCCAGCAGCCAAGGCGTCCGGACCTTCACAGATACGCAGTATTTT.

This clonotype was seen only a few times. J is TRBJ1-4 and V is TRBV9, with D possibly TRBD1 on 5 matching bases. The CDR3 loop spans 16 amino acids. Germline loops: CDR1 SGDLS, CDR2 YYNGEE. With 4 bases removed from V and 5 bases from J, the gap between germline ends came to 18 bases. In DNA, the CDR3 is TGTGCCAGCAGCATTCGGGGGATCGCACAAAATGAAAAACTGTTTTTT. Translated, it gives CASSIRGIAQNEKLFF.

This clonotype showed up just a few times. V is TRBV5-1 and J is TRBJ2-2, with D uncertain. V lost 0 bases to trimming and J lost 1 base, with 10 bases between them. This CDR3 is built from 16 residues. Looked up from germline, CDR1 is SGHRS and CDR2 is YFSETQ. CDR3 sequence: CASSLAGRLNTGELFF. The CDR3 DNA is TGCGCCAGCAGCTTGGCAGGCAGGCTGAACACCGGGGAGCTGTTTTTT.

The J gene is TRBJ2-4, the V gene TRBV6-2 or TRBV6-3; 10 bases align to TRBD2. V was pared by 10 bases and J by 6 bases, with 9 bases of the junction left unmatched. Per germline, CDR1 MNHEY and CDR2 SVGEGT. The CDR3 loop spans 14 amino acids. In nucleotides, the CDR3 is TGTGCCACCAGGACTAGCGGTAGGGGAAACATTCAGTACTTC. It translates to CATRTSGRGNIQYF.

This chain links TRBV7-3 with TRBJ2-3; D not certain. CDR1 is SGHTA, CDR2 FQGTGA, per germline. The CDR3 sequence is 15 residues long. The V end lost 5 bases, the J end lost 2 bases, and 14 bases lay between the germline ends. The CDR3, as DNA: TGTGCCAGCAGCCTCCTGGAGCGAACCACAGATACGCAGTATTTT. Its protein product is CASSLLERTTDTQYF.